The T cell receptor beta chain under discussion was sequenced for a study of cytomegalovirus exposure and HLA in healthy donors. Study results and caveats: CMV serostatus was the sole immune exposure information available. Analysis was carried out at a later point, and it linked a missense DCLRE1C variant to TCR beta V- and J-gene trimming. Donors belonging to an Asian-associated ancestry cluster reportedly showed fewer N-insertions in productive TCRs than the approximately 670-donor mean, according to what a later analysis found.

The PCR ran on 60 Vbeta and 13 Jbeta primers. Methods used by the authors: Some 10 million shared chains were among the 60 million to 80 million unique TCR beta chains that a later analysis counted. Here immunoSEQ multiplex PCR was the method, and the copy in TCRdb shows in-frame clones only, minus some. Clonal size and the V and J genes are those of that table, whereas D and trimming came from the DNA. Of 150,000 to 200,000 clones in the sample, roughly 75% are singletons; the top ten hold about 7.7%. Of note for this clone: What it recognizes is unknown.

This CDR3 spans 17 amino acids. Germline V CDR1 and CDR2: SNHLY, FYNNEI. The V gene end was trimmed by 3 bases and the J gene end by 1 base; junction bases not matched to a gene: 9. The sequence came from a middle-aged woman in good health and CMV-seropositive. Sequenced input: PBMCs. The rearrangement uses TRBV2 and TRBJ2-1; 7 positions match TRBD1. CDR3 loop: CASSEYFGTASYNEQFF. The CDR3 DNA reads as TGTGCCAGCAGTGAGTATTTCGGGACAGCGTCCTACAATGAGCAGTTCTTC. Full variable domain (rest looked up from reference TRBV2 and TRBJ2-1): EPEVTQTPSHQVTQMGQEVILRCVPISNHLYFYWYRQILGQKVEFLVSFYNNEISEKSEIFDDQFSVERPDGSNFTLKIRSTKLEDSAMYFCASSEYFGTASYNEQFFGPGTRLTVL.